This entry is about one TCR beta chain. The data were produced by immunoSEQ multiplex PCR, yet TCRdb's version contains in-frame clones alone and is incomplete. The repertoire consists of roughly 130,000 clones, with approximately 94% occurring once and the leading ten covering under 2%. This record belongs to a study of control samples from healthy donors and cancer patients. Trimming at V came to 2 bases and at J to 8 bases, leaving 8 bases not matched to a gene. This CDR3 is built from 15 residues. The receptor was isolated from a man in his fifties or sixties with head and neck cancer. The sample comprised PBMCs. The chain joins TRBV23-1 to TRBJ2-3; TRBD1 matches 9 bases. TRBV23-1 is treated as an ORF (open reading frame) with a function not yet certain. The CDR3 nucleotides read TGCGCCAGCAGTCAACGCGGACAGGGGAGAAGTACGCAGTATTTT. Translation gives CASSQRGQGRSTQYF.